Each of the 7 T cell receptor beta chains below was sequenced from the same sample in a study of human T cells and chemical hapten exposure. From the RACE reads, TCRdb called clonotypes with MiXCR, one entry per CDR3 protein. The sample lists around 69,000 distinct CDR3 sequences, around 10% occurring once. Documented time point: patch test 1, 2 weeks after DPC sensitization. Indicated treatment: therapeutic diphenylcyclopropenone sensitization with weekly scalp DPC. The sequencing here drew on whole blood, taken in connection with sensitization to the hapten diphenylcyclopropenone (DPC). The receptors here all came from a woman between 40 and 55 years old with alopecia areata. Some clones in this sample may be carry-over from other donors' samples.

The chain joins TRBV2 to TRBJ2-3; D is possibly TRBD1 or TRBD2 (7 bases each). Looked up from germline, CDR1 is SNHLY and CDR2 is FYNNEI. This CDR3 is built from 15 residues. Trimming left V 5 bases short and J 0 bases short, with 12 bases between. The CDR3 bases are TGTGCCAGCAGTTGGCAGGGGGGGAGCACAGATACGCAGTATTTT. This codes for CASSWQGGSTDTQYF.

This rearrangement joins TRBV6-1 to TRBJ1-1; D perhaps matches TRBD1 (6 bases). Between the trimmed V and J ends, which lost 0 bases and 7 bases, there was a span of 12 bases. Germline V gene data show CDR1 as MNHNS and CDR2 as SASEGT. This CDR3 region has 14 residues. This chain's CDR3 is CASSEARGRVEAFF. CDR3 DNA: TGTGCCAGCAGTGAAGCGCGGGGGCGAGTTGAAGCTTTCTTT.

This clonotype was detected ten times or more. The chain recombines TRBV28 with TRBJ2-7; D remains unclear. CDR3 size: 16 residues. With 3 bases removed from V and 2 bases from J, the gap between germline ends came to 17 bases. CDR1 is MDHEN and CDR2 is SYDVKM in the germline V gene. CDR3 region: CASSFAGLGLTYEQYF. For the CDR3, the DNA is TGTGCCAGCAGTTTTGCAGGCCTAGGCCTCACCTACGAGCAGTACTTC.

This clonotype was recorded at least ten times. This sequence joins TRBV5-1 and TRBJ2-1; D possibly uses TRBD1 or TRBD2 (5 bases each). Looked up from germline, CDR1 is SGHRS and CDR2 is YFSETQ. The CDR3 is 13 amino acids. The V end was cut by 4 bases, the J end by 8 bases, with 13 bases between. The CDR3 DNA reads TGCGCCAGCAGCCCGACGAGAGGGGATGAGCAGTTCTTC. Protein sequence: CASSPTRGDEQFF. Using reference TRBV5-1 and TRBJ2-1 for the parts outside the CDR3, the full variable domain is KAGVTQTPRYLIKTRGQQVTLSCSPISGHRSVSWYQQTPGQGLQFLFEYFSETQRNKGNFPGRFSGRQFSNSRSEMNVSTLELGDSALYLCASSPTRGDEQFFGPGTRLTVL.

This clonotype has at least ten counts. The chain carries TRBV6-6 and TRBJ1-4; D gene uncertain. The germline V gene has CDR1 MNHNY and CDR2 SVGAGI (reference sequence). The V end lost 7 bases, the J end lost 3 bases, and 9 bases lay between the germline ends. The CDR3 is 13 residues long. The CDR3 spells CASIAGANEKLFF. The CDR3 nucleotides are TGTGCCAGCATCGCCGGGGCTAATGAAAAACTGTTTTTT.

This clonotype was observed at least ten times. V and J are TRBV18 and TRBJ1-2; the D is unclear. The CDR3 loop spans 13 amino acids. Looked up from germline, CDR1 is KGHSH and CDR2 is LQKENI. The V gene lost 5 bases and the J gene lost 2 bases, with 9 bases spanning the gap. CDR3 residues: CASSSTPNYGYTF. Here the CDR3 DNA reads TGTGCCAGCTCATCCACACCGAACTATGGCTACACCTTC. Filled out from reference TRBV18 and TRBJ1-2, the complete variable domain reads NAGVMQNPRHLVRRRGQEARLRCSPMKGHSHVYWYRQLPEEGLKFMVYLQKENIIDESGMPKERFSAEFPKEGPSILRIQQVVRGDSAAYFCASSSTPNYGYTFGSGTRLTVV.

This clonotype has a count of ten or more. V is TRBV2 and J is TRBJ2-5, with a possible D match to TRBD2 (5 bases). The length of the CDR3 is 12 residues. Per the germline V gene, CDR1 is SNHLY and CDR2 is FYNNEI. V was cut by 8 bases and J by 1 base, with 8 bases left in between. CDR3 DNA sequence: TGTGCCAGCCGACGGGGCCAAGAGACCCAGTACTTC. Protein: CASRRGQETQYF.